This T cell receptor (beta chain) was recorded in a study of regulatory T cells in long-lasting Graves disease. The study's findings and limits: Compared with new cases, persistent Graves' patients showed reduced TCR diversity.

Stated time point: newly diagnosed GD, antithyroid drugs for less than 3 months. The TCR library was made from RNA extracted from PBMCs. Deletions cut 1 base from V and 3 bases from J, with 10 bases between. This CDR3 has 14 residues. CDR1 is DFQATT and CDR2 is SNEGSKA in the germline V gene (reference sequence). This clonotype was seen ten or more times. Its specificity is not known. In building TCR beta libraries, iRepertoire HTBI primers were used together with Arm-PCR of CDR3 regions. Original methodology: In the combined samples, 62 TRBV and 14 TRBJ segments were identified. TCRdb analysed the multiplex PCR reads with MiXCR anew, one entry per CDR3 protein. The V and J calls and clone size come from TCRdb's table, not from the authors' own analysis. The sample has about 440,000 distinct CDR3 sequences; about 16% are singletons. The same sample was also used in a study of T cells in Graves' hyperthyroidism and ophthalmopathy. In that study: In simple terms, a model built on 13 V-J features told ophthalmopathy apart from stable hyperthyroidism.

This receptor was taken from a woman in her 30s with Graves disease. The J gene is TRBJ1-5, the V gene TRBV20-1; D is undetermined. The specimen was peripheral blood mononuclear cells (PBMCs), collected at new diagnosis, from a patient treated with antithyroid drugs. DNA of the CDR3: TGCAGTGCTAGAGTAGAGCAGCCCAATCAGCCCCAGCATTTT. This translates into CSARVEQPNQPQHF.